The source of this T cell receptor beta chain is a study of blood T cell repertoires in COVID-19. Overall study: The origin of the acute and convalescent COVID-19 samples was the United States, Italy and Spain.

Per the study methods: The assay estimated nucleated cells by amplifying reference gene primers. TCRdb's table, derived via immunoSEQ multiplex PCR, lists solely in-frame clones and lacks some. Clonal size and the V and J genes are those of that table, whereas D and trimming came from the DNA. There are 180,000 or so clones in the sample; around 87% occur only once, and about 2.7% lies in the top ten. In germline, CDR1 is SGHTS, CDR2 YDEGEE. The V segment lost 6 bases and the J segment 3 bases; nucleotides outside the gene matches: 12. The CDR3 is 16 residues long. The origin of this receptor is a man between 35 and 55 years old with active or convalescent COVID-19. V gene TRBV5-8 combines with J gene TRBJ2-1; 7 positions agree with TRBD2. Sequenced material: peripheral blood. CDR3 residues: CASTWGSGNYYNEQFF. The DNA for the CDR3 is TGTGCCAGCACCTGGGGGAGCGGGAATTACTACAATGAGCAGTTCTTC. Complete variable domain (other parts from reference TRBV5-8 and TRBJ2-1): EAGVTQSPTHLIKTRGQQATLRCSPISGHTSVYWYQQALGLGLQFLLWYDEGEERNRGNFPPRFSGRQFPNYSSELNVNALELEDSALYLCASTWGSGNYYNEQFFGPGTRLTVL.